This T cell receptor (beta chain) is drawn from a study of blood T cell repertoires in COVID-19. Study as a whole: PBMCs, B-cell-depleted T cells, or T cells were the source of the cDNA or gDNA that made up the material.

V shed 0 bases and J 2 bases; nucleotides not matched to a gene: 6. CDR1 is SGHRS and CDR2 is YFSETQ in the germline V gene. This CDR3 contains 16 residues. Clones were sequenced by immunoSEQ multiplex PCR, and TCRdb holds only the in-frame ones, with some missing. This sample carries some 220,000 clones, 83% of them seen once, and the ten largest clones take roughly 5.5%. What was sequenced was peripheral blood. This TCR was recovered from a human donor in a cohort sampled during active COVID-19. The chain couples TRBV5-1 to TRBJ2-3; TRBD1 aligns across 7 bases. In DNA form, the CDR3 reads TGCGCCAGCAGCTTGGGCTCAGGGGGTCTCACAGATACGCAGTATTTT. Translating gives CASSLGSGGLTDTQYF.